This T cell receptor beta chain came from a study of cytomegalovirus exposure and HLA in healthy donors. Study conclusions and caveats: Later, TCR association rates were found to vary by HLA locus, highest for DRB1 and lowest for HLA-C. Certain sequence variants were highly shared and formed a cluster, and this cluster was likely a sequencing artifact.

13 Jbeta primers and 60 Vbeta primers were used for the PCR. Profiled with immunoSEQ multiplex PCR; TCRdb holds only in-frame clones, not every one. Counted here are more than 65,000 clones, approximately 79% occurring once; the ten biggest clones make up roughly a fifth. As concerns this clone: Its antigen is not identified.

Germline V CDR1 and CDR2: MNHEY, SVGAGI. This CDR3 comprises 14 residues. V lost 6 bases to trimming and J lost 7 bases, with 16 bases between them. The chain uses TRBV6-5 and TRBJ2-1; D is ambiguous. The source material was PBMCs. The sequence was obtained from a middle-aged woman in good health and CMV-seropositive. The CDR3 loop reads CASSPPGNRNEQFF. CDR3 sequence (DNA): TGTGCCAGCAGCCCCCCAGGAAATCGAAATGAGCAGTTCTTC.